The next 27 T cell receptor beta chains were all read from a single sample in a study of T cells in Graves' hyperthyroidism and ophthalmopathy. The CDR3 regions of TCR beta were amplified from RNA transcripts. Carried out on the TCR CDR3, a first-round RT-PCR used the HTBI primer set. TCRdb called the multiplex PCR reads again in MiXCR, with one record for every CDR3 protein. The data contain hundreds of thousands of distinct CDR3 sequences, around 46% of them singletons. Sequencing used peripheral blood or thyroid tissue (not recorded which). Receptors originate from a woman under 30 with Graves' hyperthyroidism.

The chain has TRBV6-6 and TRBJ2-7; the match to TRBD1 covers 7 bases. Per germline, CDR1 MNHNY and CDR2 SVGAGI (reference sequence). The CDR3 has 14 residues. After removal of 0 bases from V and 1 base from J, the junction contained 0 bases not matched to a gene. The CDR3 nucleotides read TGTGCCAGCAGTTACTCGGGACAGTCCTACGAGCAGTACTTC. It specifies CASSYSGQSYEQYF.

This rearrangement joins TRBV7-9 to TRBJ1-1, with D unresolved. CDR1 and CDR2 (germline): SEHNR, FQNEAQ (reference sequence). The CDR3 is 13 amino acids. Trimming stripped 5 bases from V and 6 bases from J, with 13 bases between. The CDR3 coding sequence is TGTGCCAGCAGCCTGGCCTACGGGGCTGAAGCTTTCTTT. It codes for CASSLAYGAEAFF.

The rearrangement links TRBV24-1 to TRBJ1-5; D not resolved. The V gene lost 4 bases and the J gene lost 5 bases, with 5 bases spanning the gap. This CDR3 is built from 12 residues. The germline gives CDR1 KGHDR, CDR2 SFDVKD. The CDR3 coding sequence is TGTGCCACCAGTGACACGGATCAGCCCCAGCATTTT. Translated: CATSDTDQPQHF.

V gene TRBV5-1 combines with J gene TRBJ2-5; TRBD2 matches at 12 bases. The CDR3 sequence is 17 residues long. Germline V gene data show CDR1 as SGHRS and CDR2 as YFSETQ. V shed 1 base and J 4 bases; nucleotides not matched to a gene: 8. CDR3 in amino acids: CASSLSLTSGSGETQYF. CDR3 DNA: TGCGCCAGCAGCTTGTCCCTGACTAGCGGGAGTGGAGAGACCCAGTACTTC.

In the case of this clonotype: The final CDR3 position lacks the conserved phenylalanine or tryptophan, pointing to a likely read error. The chain employs TRBV9 and TRBJ2-5; no firm D call. The CDR3 is 13 amino acids. Per the germline V gene, CDR1 is SGDLS and CDR2 is YYNGEE. Between the trimmed V and J ends, which lost 0 bases and 4 bases, there was a span of 7 bases. CDR3 in amino acids: CASSVDRRETQYS. The CDR3 DNA follows: TGTGCCAGCAGCGTAGACCGGAGAGAGACCCAGTACTCC.

V gene TRBV6-5 combines with J gene TRBJ2-7; possibly TRBD2 for D (6 bases). CDR1 is MNHEY and CDR2 is SVGAGI in the germline V gene. The CDR3 is 14 amino acids. Trimming stripped 2 bases from V and 2 bases from J, with 10 bases between. The chain's CDR3 is CASSYGGSTYEQYF. The DNA for the CDR3 is TGTGCCAGCAGTTACGGAGGGTCTACCTACGAGCAGTACTTC.

This clonotype came up a few times. The rearrangement joins TRBV12-5 to TRBJ2-6; D is unclear. The CDR3 consists of 15 residues. The V end lost 1 base, the J end lost 0 bases, and 4 bases lay between the germline ends. Germline assignment: CDR1 LGHNT and CDR2 FRNRAP. The CDR3 nucleotides are TGTGCTAGTGGTTTGGACAGCTCTGGGGCCAACGTCCTGACTTTC. Translating it yields CASGLDSSGANVLTF.

In regard to this clonotype: This clone may be a read error of a much larger clone one base away. The genes are TRBV2 and TRBJ2-5; TRBD1 matches 7 bases. Germline CDR1 and CDR2: SNHLY and FYNNEI. This CDR3 has 14 amino acids. The CDR3 spells CATSNPGGQETQYF. In nucleotides, the CDR3 is TGTGCCACCAGTAATCCAGGGGGACAAGAGACCCAGTACTTC.

The rearrangement joins TRBV2 to TRBJ2-5; D is undetermined. Germline CDR1 is SNHLY and CDR2 is FYNNEI. CDR3 size: 13 residues. Trimming stripped 8 bases from V and 3 bases from J, with 13 bases between. CDR3 sequence: CASSLGFEETQYF. The CDR3 DNA follows: TGTGCCAGCTCATTAGGTTTCGAAGAGACCCAGTACTTC.

The chain's CDR3 is CSVEDGTGTIYF. The CDR3 DNA reads TGCAGCGTTGAAGACGGTACAGGGACCATATATTTT. The chain has TRBV29-1 and TRBJ1-3, with a tentative D call TRBD1 (6 bases). V lost 0 bases to trimming and J lost 10 bases, with 10 bases between them. From germline, CDR1 is SQVTM and CDR2 ANQGSEA. This CDR3 has 12 residues.

V usage is TRBV7-6 and J usage is TRBJ2-5; no definite D call. Deletions cut 1 base from V and 4 bases from J, with 10 bases between. Per the germline V gene, CDR1 is SGHVS and CDR2 is FNYEAQ. This CDR3 spans 14 amino acids. CDR3 sequence (DNA): TGTGCCAGCAGCTTAGATCGCTTCGGAGAGACCCAGTACTTC. This translates into CASSLDRFGETQYF.

The V call is TRBV20-1, the J call TRBJ2-2, with D uncertain. CDR3 size: 12 residues. Germline V lookup: CDR1 DFQATT, CDR2 SNEGSKA (reference sequence). V was clipped by 6 bases and J by 4 bases, with 9 bases between them. CDR3: CSAIDPTGELFF. In nucleotides, the CDR3 is TGCAGTGCCATTGACCCCACCGGGGAGCTGTTTTTT.

A note on this clonotype: The conserved phenylalanine or tryptophan is not found at the CDR3 terminus, so this likely reflects a read error. The chain couples TRBV7-6 to TRBJ2-2; D is unresolved. The J call could be wrong; TRBJ1-4 is a better fit for the DNA end. CDR1 and CDR2 (germline): SGHVS, FNYEAQ. The CDR3 loop spans 16 amino acids. The CDR3: CASSQGKLVANEKLFL. CDR3 sequence (DNA): TGTGCCAGCAGCCAAGGGAAATTGGTGGCTAATGAAAAACTGTTTTTA.

With respect to this clonotype: One end of the junction varies from germline; a read error may be responsible. V gene TRBV7-7 combines with J gene TRBJ2-2; 8 bases are shared with TRBD2. Germline CDR1 and CDR2: SSHAT and FNYEAQ (reference sequence). This CDR3 spans 16 amino acids. The CDR3 region has the DNA TGCGCCAGCGAGCCAACCAGCGGGAGTTGGACCGGGGAGCTGTTTTTT. It is translated as CASEPTSGSWTGELFF. Full variable domain (rest looked up from reference TRBV7-7 and TRBJ2-2): GAGVSQSPRYKVTKRGQDVTLRCDPISSHATLYWYQQALGQGPEFLTYFNYEAQPDKSGLPSDRFSAERPEGSISTLTIQRTEQRDSAMYRCASEPTSGSWTGELFFGEGSRLTVL.

In its sample, this clonotype was seen a few times. The genes are TRBV7-2 and TRBJ1-1; 8 positions match TRBD1. The trim removed 6 bases at V and 6 bases at J, leaving 6 bases unmatched. CDR3 length equals 13 residues. Germline V gene data show CDR1 as SGHTA and CDR2 as FQGNSA. The CDR3 sequence is CASRDRAGAEAFF. The CDR3 nucleotides are TGTGCCAGCAGGGACAGGGCGGGAGCTGAAGCTTTCTTT.

This clonotype occurred many times. The chain couples TRBV29-1 to TRBJ1-2; the match to TRBD1 covers 7 bases. Germline values: CDR1 SQVTM, CDR2 ANQGSEA. The CDR3 consists of 12 residues. Losses at the gene ends were 7 bases for V and 4 bases for J; bases not matched to a gene: 6. This chain's CDR3 is CSASQGIYGYTF. The CDR3, as DNA: TGCAGCGCCTCACAGGGGATCTATGGCTACACCTTC.

Many counts were recorded for this clonotype. Sequence at one end of the junction differs from germline and may be a read error. CDR3 in amino acids: CASSARDTEAFF. DNA for the CDR3: TGTGCCAGCAGTGCCCGAGACACTGAAGCTTTCTTT. This sequence joins TRBV10-3 and TRBJ1-1; D gene unclear. Germline V CDR1 and CDR2: ENHRY, SYGVKD. CDR3 length: 12 residues.

J is TRBJ1-1 and V is TRBV7-2; 7 nucleotides match TRBD1. Germline V lookup: CDR1 SGHTA, CDR2 FQGNSA. The CDR3 is 18 residues long. After removal of 4 bases from V and 5 bases from J, the junction contained 19 bases not matched to a gene. CDR3 sequence (DNA): TGTGCCAGCAGCTCCAACACTGGACAGGAAATCGCTTGGACTGAAGCTTTCTTT. The encoded protein is CASSSNTGQEIAWTEAFF.

V usage is TRBV29-1 and J usage is TRBJ1-2; TRBD1 aligns across 11 bases. The CDR3 runs 13 residues. V was clipped by 5 bases and J by 7 bases; unmatched bases: 6. CDR1 is SQVTM, CDR2 ANQGSEA, per germline. CDR3: CSVSDRGLRGYTF. CDR3 bases: TGCAGCGTTTCGGACAGGGGGCTTCGTGGCTACACCTTC.

The genes are TRBV14 and TRBJ1-2; 8 bases map to TRBD1. V lost 5 bases to trimming and J lost 4 bases; unmatched junction nucleotides: 3. The CDR3 has 13 amino acids. Germline V gives CDR1 SGHDN, CDR2 FVKESK. CDR3 in amino acids: CASSDRGPYGYTF. The CDR3, as DNA: TGTGCCAGCAGCGACAGGGGCCCCTATGGCTACACCTTC.

V gene TRBV7-6 combines with J gene TRBJ2-7; TRBD2 matches 13 bases. V gave up 3 bases and J gave up 3 bases; unmatched junction bases: 5. The germline V gene encodes CDR1 SGHVS and CDR2 FNYEAQ. The CDR3 has 16 residues. CDR3 residues: CASSFRLAGGNYEQYF. Written as DNA, the CDR3 is TGTGCCAGCAGCTTTAGACTAGCGGGAGGAAACTACGAGCAGTACTTC. The variable domain in full, completed from reference TRBV7-6 and TRBJ2-7, reads GAGVSQSPRYKVTKRGQDVALRCDPISGHVSLYWYRQALGQGPEFLTYFNYEAQQDKSGLPNDRFSAERPEGSISTLTIQRTEQRDSAMYRCASSFRLAGGNYEQYFGPGTRLTVT.

CDR3 nucleotide sequence: TGTGCCAGCAGCCAAGTATTACATGCAACTAATGAAAAACTGTTTTTT. This encodes CASSQVLHATNEKLFF. This chain connects TRBV4-2 to TRBJ1-4, with D unresolved. V was clipped by 1 base and J by 0 bases, with 9 bases between them. Germline V gene lookup returns CDR1 LGHNA and CDR2 YNFKEQ. This CDR3 has 16 amino acids.

This clonotype showed up many times. The rearrangement joins TRBV29-1 to TRBJ2-7; 13 positions match TRBD2. CDR1 is SQVTM and CDR2 is ANQGSEA in the germline V gene. This CDR3 is built from 14 residues. Trimming removed 4 bases from V and 4 bases from J; junction bases left unmatched: 4. The CDR3 reads CSVGGLAGFYEQYF. The CDR3 DNA reads as TGCAGCGTTGGGGGACTAGCGGGATTTTACGAGCAGTACTTC.

The chain couples TRBV12-5 to TRBJ2-5; D possibly uses TRBD1 or TRBD2 (5 bases each). Germline CDR1 reads LGHNT; CDR2 reads FRNRAP. The germline V and J ends were trimmed by 2 bases and 4 bases, with 8 bases remaining between them. CDR3 length: 13 residues. Written as DNA, the CDR3 is TGTGCTAGTGGTTTGCGGGACGGAGAGACCCAGTACTTC. It translates to CASGLRDGETQYF.

This clonotype showed up many times. The rearrangement joins TRBV15 to TRBJ2-7; 8 bases are shared with TRBD1. This CDR3 region has 14 residues. Germline values: CDR1 LNHNV, CDR2 YYDKDF (reference sequence). Trimming at V came to 0 bases and at J to 7 bases, leaving 5 bases not matched to a gene. The CDR3 spells CATSRDQGAREQYF. The CDR3 bases are TGTGCCACCAGCAGAGATCAGGGGGCTCGGGAGCAGTACTTC. Complete variable domain (other parts from reference TRBV15 and TRBJ2-7): DAMVIQNPRYQVTQFGKPVTLSCSQTLNHNVMYWYQQKSSQAPKLLFHYYDKDFNNEADTPDNFQSRRPNTSFCFLDIRSPGLGDTAMYLCATSRDQGAREQYFGPGTRLTVT.

J is TRBJ1-1 and V is TRBV7-8; D not resolved. The CDR3 spans 16 residues. The V gene lost 1 base and the J gene lost 2 bases, with 14 bases spanning the gap. Germline V gives CDR1 SGHVS, CDR2 FQNEAQ. CDR3: CASSLEEPWENTEAFF. In nucleotides, the CDR3 is TGTGCCAGCAGCTTAGAGGAACCCTGGGAAAACACTGAAGCTTTCTTT.

The rearrangement links TRBV5-1 to TRBJ2-7, with D perhaps matching TRBD1 (6 bases). Germline CDR1 reads SGHRS; CDR2 reads YFSETQ. The germline V and J ends were trimmed by 4 bases and 6 bases, with 17 bases remaining between them. CDR3 length: 14 amino acids. In DNA form, the CDR3 reads TGCGCCAGCAGCACCGGGACAAACCTAGGCGAGCAGTACTTC. It yields the protein CASSTGTNLGEQYF.